The 14 T cell receptor beta chains presented below share a single source sample, sequenced in a study of blood T cell repertoires in COVID-19. Profiling relied on immunoSEQ multiplex PCR, and the TCRdb table lists in-frame clones only, not all of them. In the table there are 120,000 to 150,000 clones, 89% of which are singletons. Sequencing input: peripheral blood. These receptors originate from a human donor in a cohort sampled during active COVID-19.

The chain employs TRBV6-5 and TRBJ1-2, with D maybe TRBD1 (6 bases). The V end was cut by 2 bases, the J end by 4 bases, with 8 bases between. The length of the CDR3 is 13 residues. Looked up from germline, CDR1 is MNHEY and CDR2 is SVGAGI. The CDR3 loop is CASSYRGGYGYTF. The CDR3 bases are TGTGCCAGCAGTTACAGGGGGGGCTATGGCTACACCTTC.

The chain uses TRBV5-4 and TRBJ2-1; the D gene is possibly TRBD2 (5 bases). The CDR3 extends over 13 amino acids. Trimming pared 1 base from V and 8 bases from J, leaving 10 bases between. Germline V gene lookup returns CDR1 SGHNT and CDR2 YYREEE (reference sequence). The CDR3 DNA is TGTGCCAGCAGCTTGTCAGCGGACTATGAGCAGTTCTTC. Translating gives CASSLSADYEQFF.

V usage is TRBV27 and J usage is TRBJ2-1; maybe TRBD1 (6 bases). The CDR3 is 15 residues long. V was trimmed by 7 bases and J by 4 bases, leaving 17 bases between them. The germline V gene encodes CDR1 MNHEY and CDR2 SMNVEV (reference sequence). The CDR3 region has the DNA TGTGCCAGCACCTTAAGAGGGGGTGGGTACAATGAGCAGTTCTTC. It encodes CASTLRGGGYNEQFF.

This chain connects TRBV3-1 (or the pseudogene TRBV3-2) to TRBJ1-1, with 8 bases lining up with TRBD1. V dropped 1 base and J dropped 8; count of bases not matched to a gene: 6. Germline CDR1 and CDR2: LGHDT and YNNKEL (reference sequence). The CDR3 has 14 residues. The CDR3 DNA reads as TGTGCCAGCAGCCAAGCTTCGGGACAGGAGGAAGCTTTCTTT. Amino acid sequence: CASSQASGQEEAFF.

DNA of the CDR3: TGTGCCTGGAGTTCTGCCTATGAAGCTTTCTTT. Amino acids: CAWSSAYEAFF. The rearrangement links TRBV30 to TRBJ1-1; D gene unclear. The CDR3 has 11 amino acids. Trimming pared 2 bases from V and 7 bases from J, leaving 8 bases between. The V gene's germline CDR1 is GTSNPN and CDR2 SVGIG (reference sequence).

The chain carries TRBV19 and TRBJ1-5; no definite D call. This CDR3 comprises 17 residues. V gave up 1 base and J gave up 0 bases, with 13 bases separating them. CDR1 LNHDA and CDR2 SQIVND come from the germline V gene (reference sequence). The DNA of the CDR3 is TGTGCCAGTAGTATAGCGGTGACTCGGATTAGCAATCAGCCCCAGCATTTT. Translation gives CASSIAVTRISNQPQHF. The full variable domain, its missing parts supplied by reference TRBV19 and TRBJ1-5, is DGGITQSPKYLFRKEGQNVTLSCEQNLNHDAMYWYRQDPGQGLRLIYYSQIVNDFQKGDIAEGYSVSREKKESFPLTVTSAQKNPTAFYLCASSIAVTRISNQPQHFGDGTRLSIL.

This clone has more than one count but fewer than ten. The chain joins TRBV7-6 to TRBJ1-5, with D hard to call. Germline values: CDR1 SGHVS, CDR2 FNYEAQ. The CDR3 totals 14 residues. Trimming removed 5 bases at V and 0 bases at J, with 8 bases between. The CDR3 sequence: CASSPGYSNQPQHF. The DNA for the CDR3 is TGTGCCAGCAGCCCCGGGTATAGCAATCAGCCCCAGCATTTT.

The chain couples TRBV7-7 to TRBJ2-3; the match to TRBD2 covers 11 bases. CDR3 size: 15 residues. Unmatched junction bases numbered 2, after V lost 1 base and J lost 5 bases. The germline V gene has CDR1 SSHAT and CDR2 FNYEAQ (reference sequence). The CDR3 sequence is CASSLGLAGGDTQYF. Written as DNA, the CDR3 is TGTGCCAGCAGCTTAGGGCTAGCGGGGGGAGATACGCAGTATTTT.

Note on this clone: This sample also contains other DNA sequences that code for the same CDR3. The chain links TRBV5-1 to TRBJ2-7; 9 bases agree with TRBD1. After removal of 4 bases from V and 3 bases from J, the junction contained 5 bases not matched to a gene. This CDR3 comprises 14 residues. Germline CDR1 SGHRS, CDR2 YFSETQ. CDR3 sequence: CASSVTGGSYEQYF. In DNA, the CDR3 is TGCGCCAGCAGCGTGACAGGGGGTAGCTACGAGCAGTACTTC. Full variable domain (missing parts from reference TRBV5-1 and TRBJ2-7): KAGVTQTPRYLIKTRGQQVTLSCSPISGHRSVSWYQQTPGQGLQFLFEYFSETQRNKGNFPGRFSGRQFSNSRSEMNVSTLELGDSALYLCASSVTGGSYEQYFGPGTRLTVT.

The count of this clone is one. J is TRBJ2-3 and V is TRBV7-6; weak D call: TRBD1 (5 bases). The V end lost 7 bases, the J end lost 4 bases, and 9 bases lay between the germline ends. The germline CDR1 and CDR2 sequences are SGHVS and FNYEAQ. CDR3 length: 12 residues. The CDR3: CASNQGSDTQYF. As DNA, the CDR3 is TGTGCCAGCAACCAGGGCTCAGATACGCAGTATTTT.

J is TRBJ2-5 and V is TRBV13; D possibly corresponds to TRBD1 (5 bases). The V and J ends lost 1 base and 7 bases respectively, with 16 bases between them. Per the germline V gene, CDR1 is PRHDT and CDR2 is FYEKMQ (reference sequence). The CDR3 spans 15 residues. The DNA of the CDR3 is TGTGCCAGCAGCTTAGCCAACAGGCTCAGAGGGACCCAGTACTTC. As protein: CASSLANRLRGTQYF.

J is TRBJ1-2 and V is TRBV10-1; D is unresolved. V lost 3 bases and J 7 bases, leaving 12 bases between the germline ends. CDR1 WNHNN and CDR2 SYGVQD come from the germline V gene (reference sequence). The CDR3 is made up of 13 amino acids. The CDR3 loop reads CASSDDRESGYTF. The CDR3 DNA reads TGCGCCAGCAGTGATGATCGGGAGAGTGGCTACACCTTC.

The V call is TRBV6-5, the J call TRBJ2-3; unclear D gene. The CDR3 has 14 residues. CDR1 is MNHEY, CDR2 SVGAGI, per germline. V lost 6 bases to trimming and J lost 1 base, with 11 bases between them. This chain's CDR3 is CASSLEAGTDTQYF. CDR3 bases: TGTGCCAGCAGCCTTGAGGCAGGCACAGATACGCAGTATTTT.

The chain couples TRBV5-5 to TRBJ2-5, with 7 bases matching TRBD2. The CDR3 length is 15 residues. Germline loops: CDR1 SGHKS, CDR2 YYEKEE (reference sequence). The trim removed 0 bases at V and 4 bases at J, leaving 6 bases unmatched. As DNA, the CDR3 is TGTGCCAGCAGCTTGGGCGGGGGAAGAGGAGAGACCCAGTACTTC. Translation gives CASSLGGGRGETQYF.